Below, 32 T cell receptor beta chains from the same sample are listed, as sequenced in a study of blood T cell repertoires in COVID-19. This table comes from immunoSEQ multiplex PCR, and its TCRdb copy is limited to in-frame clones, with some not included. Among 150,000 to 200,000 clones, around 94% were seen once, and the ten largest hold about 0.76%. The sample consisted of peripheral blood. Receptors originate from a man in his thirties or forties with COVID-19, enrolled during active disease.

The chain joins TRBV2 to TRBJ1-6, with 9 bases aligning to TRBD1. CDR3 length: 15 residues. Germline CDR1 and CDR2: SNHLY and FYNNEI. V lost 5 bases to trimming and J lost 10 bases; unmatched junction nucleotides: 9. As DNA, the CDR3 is TGTGCCAGCAGTCCTGAACAGGGGGCGGGATCACCCCTCCACTTT. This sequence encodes CASSPEQGAGSPLHF. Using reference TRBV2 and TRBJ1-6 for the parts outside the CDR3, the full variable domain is EPEVTQTPSHQVTQMGQEVILRCVPISNHLYFYWYRQILGQKVEFLVSFYNNEISEKSEIFDDQFSVERPDGSNFTLKIRSTKLEDSAMYFCASSPEQGAGSPLHFGNGTRLTVT.

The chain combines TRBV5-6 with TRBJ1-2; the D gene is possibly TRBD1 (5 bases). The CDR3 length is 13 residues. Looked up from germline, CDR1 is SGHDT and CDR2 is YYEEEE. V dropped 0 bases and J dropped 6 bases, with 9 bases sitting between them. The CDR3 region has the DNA TGTGCCAGCAGCTTGGAGGGGCTGCATGGCTACACCTTC. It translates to CASSLEGLHGYTF.

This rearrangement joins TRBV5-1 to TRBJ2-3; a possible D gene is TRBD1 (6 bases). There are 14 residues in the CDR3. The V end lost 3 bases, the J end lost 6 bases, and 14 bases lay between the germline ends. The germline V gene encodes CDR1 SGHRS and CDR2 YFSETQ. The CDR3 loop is CASSSRSGGDTQYF. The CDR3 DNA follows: TGCGCCAGCAGCTCACGGAGTGGGGGCGATACGCAGTATTTT.

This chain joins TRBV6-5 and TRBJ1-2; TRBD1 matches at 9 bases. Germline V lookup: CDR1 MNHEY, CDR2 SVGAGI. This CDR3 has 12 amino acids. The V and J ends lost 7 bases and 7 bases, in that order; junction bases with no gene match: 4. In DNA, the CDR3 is TGTGCCAGCAAGGGACAGGGTGCTGGCTACACCTTC. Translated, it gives CASKGQGAGYTF.

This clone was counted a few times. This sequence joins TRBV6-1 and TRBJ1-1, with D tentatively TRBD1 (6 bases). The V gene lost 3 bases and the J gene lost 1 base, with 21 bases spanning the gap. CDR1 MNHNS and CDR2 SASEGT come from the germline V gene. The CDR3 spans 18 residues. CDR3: CASSETSGGGLANTEAFF. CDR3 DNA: TGTGCCAGCAGTGAGACTTCTGGGGGCGGCTTAGCGAACACTGAAGCTTTCTTT.

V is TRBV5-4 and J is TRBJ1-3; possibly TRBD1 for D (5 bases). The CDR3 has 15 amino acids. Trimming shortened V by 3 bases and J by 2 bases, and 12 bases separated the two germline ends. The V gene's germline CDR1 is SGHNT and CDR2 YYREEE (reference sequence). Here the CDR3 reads CASSWTGGAGNTIYF. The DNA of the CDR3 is TGTGCCAGCAGCTGGACGGGAGGGGCTGGAAACACCATATATTTT.

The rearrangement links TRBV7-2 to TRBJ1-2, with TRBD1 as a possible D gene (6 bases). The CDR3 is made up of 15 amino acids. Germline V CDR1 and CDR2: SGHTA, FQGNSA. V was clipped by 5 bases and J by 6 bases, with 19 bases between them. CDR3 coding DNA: TGTGCCAGCAGCGAAATGGGGGCGCGGAAGGATGGCTACACCTTC. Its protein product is CASSEMGARKDGYTF. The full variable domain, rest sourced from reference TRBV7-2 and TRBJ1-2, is GAGVSQSPSNKVTEKGKDVELRCDPISGHTALYWYRQSLGQGLEFLIYFQGNSAPDKSGLPSDRFSAERTGGSVSTLTIQRTQQEDSAVYLCASSEMGARKDGYTFGSGTRLTVV.

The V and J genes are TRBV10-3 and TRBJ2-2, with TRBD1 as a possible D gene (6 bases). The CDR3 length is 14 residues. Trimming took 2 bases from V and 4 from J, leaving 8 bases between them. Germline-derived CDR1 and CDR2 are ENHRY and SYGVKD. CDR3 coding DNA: TGTGCCATCAGTGAGCAAGGGGGCACCGGGGAGCTGTTTTTT. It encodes CAISEQGGTGELFF.

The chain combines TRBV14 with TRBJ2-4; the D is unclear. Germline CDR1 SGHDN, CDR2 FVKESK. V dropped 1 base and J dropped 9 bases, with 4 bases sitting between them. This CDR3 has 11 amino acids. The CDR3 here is CASSQGSIQYF. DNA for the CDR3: TGTGCCAGCAGCCAAGGGAGCATTCAGTACTTC.

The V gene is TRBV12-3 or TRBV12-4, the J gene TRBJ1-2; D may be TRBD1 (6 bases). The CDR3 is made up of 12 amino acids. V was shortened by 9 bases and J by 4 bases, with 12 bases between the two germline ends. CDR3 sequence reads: CASTGTFYGYTF. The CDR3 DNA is TGTGCCAGTACCGGGACATTCTATGGCTACACCTTC.

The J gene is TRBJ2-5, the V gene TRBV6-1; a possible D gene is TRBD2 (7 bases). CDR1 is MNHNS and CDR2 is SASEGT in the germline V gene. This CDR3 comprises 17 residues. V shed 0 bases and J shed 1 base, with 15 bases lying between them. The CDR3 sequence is CASSEAWRGQGQETQYF. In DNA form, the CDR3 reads TGTGCCAGCAGTGAAGCCTGGCGGGGGCAGGGCCAAGAGACCCAGTACTTC.

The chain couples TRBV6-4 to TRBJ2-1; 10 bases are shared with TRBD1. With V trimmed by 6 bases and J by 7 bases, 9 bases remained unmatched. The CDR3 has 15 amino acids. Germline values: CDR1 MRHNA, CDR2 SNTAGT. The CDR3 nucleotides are TGTGCCAGCAGAGAGACAGGGGGCGCCCCGAATGAGCAGTTCTTC. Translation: CASRETGGAPNEQFF.

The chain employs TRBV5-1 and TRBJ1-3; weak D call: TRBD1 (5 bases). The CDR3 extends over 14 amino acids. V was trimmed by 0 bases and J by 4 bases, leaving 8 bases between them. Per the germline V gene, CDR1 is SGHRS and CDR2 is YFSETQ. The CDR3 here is CASSLEGKGNTIYF. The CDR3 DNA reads TGCGCCAGCAGCTTGGAGGGGAAAGGAAACACCATATATTTT.

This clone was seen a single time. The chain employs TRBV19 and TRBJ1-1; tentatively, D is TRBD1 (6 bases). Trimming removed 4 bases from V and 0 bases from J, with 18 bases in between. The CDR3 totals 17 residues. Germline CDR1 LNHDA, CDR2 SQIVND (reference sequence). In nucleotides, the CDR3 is TGTGCCAGTAGTACCCCCGGGACAAGCCTCTTGAACACTGAAGCTTTCTTT. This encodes CASSTPGTSLLNTEAFF.

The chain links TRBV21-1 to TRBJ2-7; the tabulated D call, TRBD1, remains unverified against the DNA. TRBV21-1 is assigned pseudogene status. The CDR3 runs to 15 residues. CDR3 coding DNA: TGTGCCAGCAGCCTAGACAGGGCGTCCTTGAGAGAGCAGTACTTC. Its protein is CASSLDRASLREQYF.

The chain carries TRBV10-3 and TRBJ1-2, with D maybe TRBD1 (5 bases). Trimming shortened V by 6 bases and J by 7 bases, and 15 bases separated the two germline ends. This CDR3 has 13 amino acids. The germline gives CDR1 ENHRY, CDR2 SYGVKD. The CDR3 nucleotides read TGTGCCATCAGCGGGACTGGCGTTGGTGGCTACACCTTC. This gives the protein CAISGTGVGGYTF.

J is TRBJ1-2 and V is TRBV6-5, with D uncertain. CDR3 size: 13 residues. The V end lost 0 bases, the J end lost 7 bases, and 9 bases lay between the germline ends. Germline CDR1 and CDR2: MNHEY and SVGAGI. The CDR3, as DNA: TGTGCCAGCAGTTACTCCGGGGTTCTTGGCTACACCTTC. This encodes CASSYSGVLGYTF.

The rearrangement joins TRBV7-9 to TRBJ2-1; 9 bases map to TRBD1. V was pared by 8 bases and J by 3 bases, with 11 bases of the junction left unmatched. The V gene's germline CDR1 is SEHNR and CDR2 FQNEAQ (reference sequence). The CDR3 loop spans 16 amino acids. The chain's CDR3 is CASGKTGTGFYNEQFF. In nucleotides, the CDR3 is TGTGCCAGCGGAAAAACCGGGACAGGGTTCTACAATGAGCAGTTCTTC.

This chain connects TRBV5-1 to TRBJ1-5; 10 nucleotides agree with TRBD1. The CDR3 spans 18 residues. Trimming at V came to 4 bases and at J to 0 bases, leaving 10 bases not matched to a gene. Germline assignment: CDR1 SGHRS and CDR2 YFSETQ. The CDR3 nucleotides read TGCGCCAGCAGCCAGGAACGGGACAGGGGTGCTAGCAATCAGCCCCAGCATTTT. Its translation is CASSQERDRGASNQPQHF.

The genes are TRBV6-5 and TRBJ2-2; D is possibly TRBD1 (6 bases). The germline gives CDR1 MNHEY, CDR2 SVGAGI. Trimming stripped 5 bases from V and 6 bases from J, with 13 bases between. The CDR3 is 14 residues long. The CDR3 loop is CASSTRPGAGELFF. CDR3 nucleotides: TGTGCCAGCAGTACGCGCCCAGGGGCCGGGGAGCTGTTTTTT.

CDR3 sequence: CASSLAGAGETQYF. The CDR3, as DNA: TGTGCCAGCAGCTTAGCGGGGGCGGGCGAGACCCAGTACTTC. The chain employs TRBV7-9 and TRBJ2-5, with D maybe TRBD1 (6 bases). This CDR3 contains 14 residues. Germline V gene sequence: CDR1 SEHNR, CDR2 FQNEAQ (reference sequence). Trimming took 0 bases from V and 5 from J, leaving 10 bases between them. Full variable domain (missing parts from reference TRBV7-9 and TRBJ2-5): DTGVSQNPRHKITKRGQNVTFRCDPISEHNRLYWYRQTLGQGPEFLTYFQNEAQLEKSRLLSDRFSAERPKGSFSTLEIQRTEQGDSAMYLCASSLAGAGETQYFGPGTRLLVL.

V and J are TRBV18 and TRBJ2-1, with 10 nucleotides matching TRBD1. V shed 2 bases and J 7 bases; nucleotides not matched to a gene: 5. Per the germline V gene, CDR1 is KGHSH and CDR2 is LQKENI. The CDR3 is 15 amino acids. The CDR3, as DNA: TGTGCCAGCTCACCATTGACAGGGGGCATGAATGAGCAGTTCTTC. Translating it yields CASSPLTGGMNEQFF.

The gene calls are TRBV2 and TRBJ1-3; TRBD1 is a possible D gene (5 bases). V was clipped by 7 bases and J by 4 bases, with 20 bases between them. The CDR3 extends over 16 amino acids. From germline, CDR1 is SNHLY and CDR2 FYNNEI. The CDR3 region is CASTGDFRVSGNTIYF. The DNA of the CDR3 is TGTGCCAGCACCGGTGACTTCAGGGTTTCCGGAAACACCATATATTTT.

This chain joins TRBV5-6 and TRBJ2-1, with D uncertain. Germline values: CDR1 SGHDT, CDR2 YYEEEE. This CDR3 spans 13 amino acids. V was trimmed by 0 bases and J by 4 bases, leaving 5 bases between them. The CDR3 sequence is CASSLGEYNEQFF. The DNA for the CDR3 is TGTGCCAGCAGCTTGGGCGAATACAATGAGCAGTTCTTC.

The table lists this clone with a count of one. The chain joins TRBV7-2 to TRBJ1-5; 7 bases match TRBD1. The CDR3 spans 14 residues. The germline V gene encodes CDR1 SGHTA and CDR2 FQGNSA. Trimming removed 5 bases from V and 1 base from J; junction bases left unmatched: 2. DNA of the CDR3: TGTGCCAGCAGCCAGACAGGGAGCAATCAGCCCCAGCATTTT. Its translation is CASSQTGSNQPQHF. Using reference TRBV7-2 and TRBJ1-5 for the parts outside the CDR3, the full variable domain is GAGVSQSPSNKVTEKGKDVELRCDPISGHTALYWYRQSLGQGLEFLIYFQGNSAPDKSGLPSDRFSAERTGGSVSTLTIQRTQQEDSAVYLCASSQTGSNQPQHFGDGTRLSIL.

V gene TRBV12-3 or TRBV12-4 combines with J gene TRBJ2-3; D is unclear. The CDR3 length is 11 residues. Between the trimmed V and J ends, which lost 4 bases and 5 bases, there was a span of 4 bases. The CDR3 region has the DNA TGTGCCAGCAGTTCAGGAGATACGCAGTATTTT. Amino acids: CASSSGDTQYF.

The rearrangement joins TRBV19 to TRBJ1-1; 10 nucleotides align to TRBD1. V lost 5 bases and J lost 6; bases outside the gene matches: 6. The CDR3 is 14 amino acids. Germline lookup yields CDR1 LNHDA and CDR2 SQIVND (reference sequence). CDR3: CASSFRDRGSEAFF. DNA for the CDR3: TGTGCCAGTAGTTTCAGGGACAGGGGATCTGAAGCTTTCTTT.

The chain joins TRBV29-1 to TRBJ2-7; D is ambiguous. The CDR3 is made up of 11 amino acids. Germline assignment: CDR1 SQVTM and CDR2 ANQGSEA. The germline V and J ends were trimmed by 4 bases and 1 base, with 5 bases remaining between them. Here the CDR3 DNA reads TGCAGCGTTGCGGTTTCCTACGAGCAGTACTTC. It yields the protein CSVAVSYEQYF.

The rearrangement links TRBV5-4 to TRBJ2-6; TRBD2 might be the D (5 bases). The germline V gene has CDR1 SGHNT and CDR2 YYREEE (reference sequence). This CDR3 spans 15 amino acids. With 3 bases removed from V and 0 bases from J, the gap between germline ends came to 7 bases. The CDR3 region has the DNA TGTGCCAGCAGCTCCGGGAACTCTGGGGCCAACGTCCTGACTTTC. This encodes CASSSGNSGANVLTF.

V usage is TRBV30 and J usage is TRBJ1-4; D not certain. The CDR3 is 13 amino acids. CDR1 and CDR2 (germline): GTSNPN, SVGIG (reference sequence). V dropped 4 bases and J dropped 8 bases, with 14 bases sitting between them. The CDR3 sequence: CAWTPGPGEKLFF. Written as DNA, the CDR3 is TGTGCCTGGACCCCGGGCCCGGGAGAAAAACTGTTTTTT.

Here the CDR3 DNA reads TGTGCCAGCAGGTCGGGGTCGAATCAGCCCCAGCATTTT. Translating it yields CASRSGSNQPQHF. The chain carries TRBV6-5 and TRBJ1-5; D is ambiguous. The CDR3 covers 13 residues. With 6 bases removed from V and 4 bases from J, the gap between germline ends came to 10 bases. CDR1 MNHEY and CDR2 SVGAGI come from the germline V gene.

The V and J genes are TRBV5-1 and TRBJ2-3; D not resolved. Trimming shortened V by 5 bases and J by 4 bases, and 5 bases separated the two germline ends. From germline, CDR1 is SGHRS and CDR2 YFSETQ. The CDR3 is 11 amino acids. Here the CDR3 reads CASRYSDTQYF. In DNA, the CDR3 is TGCGCCAGCAGATATTCAGATACGCAGTATTTT.